This T cell receptor beta chain was recorded in a study of glioma-infiltrating T cells. The study, taken as a whole, reports: Only very few CDR3 sequences appeared in both tissue and blood. Non-neoplastic patients had below-expected tissue-blood divergence, while all gliomas exceeded expectation.

For this clonotype: Its specificity is not known.

Using RNA template, CDR3s of TCR alpha and beta were amplified with iRepertoire arm-PCR. Tissue mRNA or PBMC total RNA, roughly 95-400 ng, went into one-step reverse transcription and amplification. TCRdb reprocessed the multiplex PCR reads with MiXCR, giving one entry per CDR3 protein. This table holds some 190,000 distinct CDR3 sequences, 25% to 35% found once. The CDR3 is 17 amino acids. Germline values: CDR1 SGHVS, CDR2 FQNEAQ. V was pared by 1 base and J by 0 bases, with 12 bases between. The sequence derives from a human donor with low-grade glioma or glioblastoma, undergoing nonglioma brain surgery, or in good health (not recorded which). The chain carries TRBV7-8 and TRBJ2-2; D may match TRBD1 or TRBD2 (5 bases each). Material for sequencing was glioma tissue, nonneoplastic brain tissue, or PBMCs (not recorded which). CDR3 loop: CASSLVGGATNTGELFF. The CDR3 DNA follows: TGTGCCAGCAGCTTAGTTGGGGGAGCCACGAACACCGGGGAGCTGTTTTTT.